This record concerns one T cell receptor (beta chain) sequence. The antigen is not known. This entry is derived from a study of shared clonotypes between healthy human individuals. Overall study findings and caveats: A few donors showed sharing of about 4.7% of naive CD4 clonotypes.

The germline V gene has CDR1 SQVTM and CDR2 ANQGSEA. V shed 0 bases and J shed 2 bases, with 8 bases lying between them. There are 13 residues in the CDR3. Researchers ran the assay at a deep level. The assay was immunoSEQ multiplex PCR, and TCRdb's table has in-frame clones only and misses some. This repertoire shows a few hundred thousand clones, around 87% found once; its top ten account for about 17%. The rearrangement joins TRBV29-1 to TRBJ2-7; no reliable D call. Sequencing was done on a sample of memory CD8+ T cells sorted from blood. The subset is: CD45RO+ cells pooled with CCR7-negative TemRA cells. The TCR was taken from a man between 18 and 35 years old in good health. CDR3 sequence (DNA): TGCAGCGTTGAAGAAGGCAGGCCCTACGAGCAGTACTTC. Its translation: CSVEEGRPYEQYF.